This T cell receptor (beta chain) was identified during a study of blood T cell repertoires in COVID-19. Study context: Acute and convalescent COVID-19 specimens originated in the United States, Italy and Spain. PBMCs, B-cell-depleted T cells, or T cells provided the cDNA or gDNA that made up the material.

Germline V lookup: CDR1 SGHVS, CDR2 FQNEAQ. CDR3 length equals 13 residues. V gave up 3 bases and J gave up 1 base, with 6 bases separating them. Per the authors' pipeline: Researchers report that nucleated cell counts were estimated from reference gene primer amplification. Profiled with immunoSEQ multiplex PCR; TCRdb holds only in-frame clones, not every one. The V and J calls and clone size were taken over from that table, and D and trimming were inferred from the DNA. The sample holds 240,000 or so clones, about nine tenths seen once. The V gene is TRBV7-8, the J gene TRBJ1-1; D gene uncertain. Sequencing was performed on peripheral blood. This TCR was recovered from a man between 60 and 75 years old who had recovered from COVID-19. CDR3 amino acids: CASSLEGNTEAFF. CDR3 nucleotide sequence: TGTGCCAGCAGCTTGGAGGGGAACACTGAAGCTTTCTTT.